This TCR beta chain comes out of a study of T cells in Graves' hyperthyroidism and ophthalmopathy. The CDR3 sequence is 13 residues long. CDR1 is SGHTA and CDR2 is FQGNSA in the germline V gene. V shed 8 bases and J shed 5 bases, with 12 bases lying between them. This clonotype was observed at least ten times. RNA transcripts gave rise to amplified TCR beta CDR3 regions. Primed by the HTBI set, a first-round RT-PCR was run on the TCR CDR3. TCRdb re-derived calls from the multiplex PCR reads in MiXCR, one entry per CDR3 protein. The sample consists of approximately 200,000 distinct CDR3 sequences, approximately 16% of them appearing once.

This TCR was sampled from a man aged 40-49 years with Graves' hyperthyroidism. Input material: blood. The chain is built from TRBV7-2 and TRBJ2-2, with D hard to call. The CDR3 sequence is CASDKIGTGELFF. CDR3 coding DNA: TGTGCCAGCGACAAAATAGGGACCGGGGAGCTGTTTTTT.